This T cell receptor beta chain comes out of a study of shared clonotypes between healthy human individuals. Comments on this clone: Within the sample, other DNA sequences also encode this same CDR3.

The V gene lost 7 bases and the J gene lost 6 bases, with 14 bases spanning the gap. Germline CDR1 reads SGHRS; CDR2 reads YFSETQ. CDR3 length equals 14 residues. The table came from immunoSEQ multiplex PCR; TCRdb's copy has only in-frame clones and leaves some out. The profile shows about 2 million clones, around 95% of them singletons. This receptor was taken from a man in his late teens or twenties in good health. This chain uses TRBV5-1 with TRBJ1-6; unclear D gene. Material for sequencing was naive CD4+ T cells sorted from blood. This sample's subset: CD45RA+ positively selected. For the CDR3, the DNA is TGCGCCAGCTCCTTAGAGGGCACTAATTCACCCCTCCACTTT. It codes for CASSLEGTNSPLHF.